This is a list of T cell receptor beta chains from one sample in a study of T cells in Graves' hyperthyroidism and ophthalmopathy. TCRdb ran MiXCR on the multiplex PCR reads and lists one entry per CDR3 protein. The data show 400,000 to 550,000 distinct CDR3 sequences, with approximately 25% seen just once and about 11% held by the top ten. Sequencing input: blood. The receptors shown here come from a woman in her twenties or thirties with Graves' ophthalmopathy. Both conserved end residues are trimmed from each CDR3.

TRBV12-3/TRBV12-4	ASSFTTGGYT
TRBV9	ASSLSPTGEGKNTEAF
TRBV28	ASSLWTGATYEQY
TRBV28	ASSYIQVSNQPQH
TRBV6-1	ASSLRSEETQY
TRBV4-3	ASRLYLTSGGTGELF
TRBV11-3	ASSWGSGGLETQY
TRBV6-5	ASSYRGRGTGPYEQY
TRBV4-2	ASSQDGNEQF
TRBV28	ASQAGPYYSPLH
TRBV6-1	ASSEEGTIYEQY
TRBV18	ASSPQGGVQPQH
TRBV6-1	ASTRDRGEQY
TRBV19	ASSNRNSPLH
TRBV14	ASSQVAGYEQY
TRBV6-4	ASSEGSGGQETQY
TRBV20-1	SAREPGESNQPQH